Listed below are T cell receptor beta chains from one sample, sequenced in a study of blood T cell repertoires in COVID-19. TCRdb's copy holds only in-frame clones and misses some; the assay was immunoSEQ multiplex PCR. Among roughly 220,000 clones listed, just under 85% were seen once. The sample comprised PBMCs or T cells enriched from blood (not recorded which). The source is a woman aged 40 to 50 with acute COVID-19. The CDR3 runs from the conserved cysteine through the conserved F or W. The D gene is left open where the match is weak. A row's size may be missing; if present it is once, few, many or a size class.

V: TRBV5-1
J: TRBJ2-1
D: NA
size: NA
DNA: TGCGCCAGCCAAGGGATTGCGGGTCGAAACAATGAGCAGTTCTTC
CDR3: CASQGIAGRNNEQFF

V: TRBV29-1
J: TRBJ2-2
D: NA
size: few
DNA: TGCAGCGTACAACAGGGTACCGGCGGGGAGCTGTTTTTT
CDR3: CSVQQGTGGELFF

V: TRBV9
J: TRBJ1-1
D: NA
size: NA
DNA: TGTGCCAGCAGCCCGAGGGGGGGCACTGAAGCTTTCTTT
CDR3: CASSPRGGTEAFF

V: TRBV6-1
J: TRBJ1-6
D: TRBD1
size: once
DNA: TGTGCCAGCAGTGAACACAGGGGTAGGACCTATAATTCACCCCTCCACTTT
CDR3: CASSEHRGRTYNSPLHF

V: TRBV2
J: TRBJ1-5
D: NA
size: NA
DNA: TGTGCCAGCGGGGGGGATCAGCCCCAGCATTTT
CDR3: CASGGDQPQHF

V: TRBV7-3
J: TRBJ1-1
D: NA
size: NA
DNA: TGTGCCAGCAGCTTAACCGGGGAGAACACTGAAGCTTTCTTT
CDR3: CASSLTGENTEAFF

V: TRBV11-2
J: TRBJ2-5
D: NA
size: NA
DNA: TGTGCCAGCAGACAATACAGGGTACCGCAAGAGACCCAGTACTTC
CDR3: CASRQYRVPQETQYF

V: TRBV7-7
J: TRBJ2-1
D: NA
size: NA
DNA: TGTGCCAGCAGCTTAGCGGGGGGGCTCAATGAGCAGTTCTTC
CDR3: CASSLAGGLNEQFF

V: TRBV7-9
J: TRBJ2-5
D: TRBD2
size: NA
DNA: TGTGCCAGCAGCTTGGGCGGGGGATTAGAGACCCAGTACTTC
CDR3: CASSLGGGLETQYF

V: TRBV19
J: TRBJ2-4
D: NA
size: NA
DNA: TGTGCCAGTAGTATCCCAGGGGTCCACCTAGCCAAAAACATTCAGTACTTC
CDR3: CASSIPGVHLAKNIQYF

V: TRBV2
J: TRBJ2-7
D: NA
size: NA
DNA: TGTGCCAGCAGTTCCCAAGCGGGTCCCTACGAGCAGTACTTC
CDR3: CASSSQAGPYEQYF

V: TRBV10-2
J: TRBJ1-5
D: NA
size: NA
DNA: TGCGCCAGCAGGTTCCCGACGGACAGAAGCAATCAGCCCCAGCATTTT
CDR3: CASRFPTDRSNQPQHF

V: TRBV11-2
J: TRBJ2-7
D: TRBD1
size: NA
DNA: TGTGCCAGCAGCTTAGCCCCGGACAGGGACCCCTACGAGCAGTACTTC
CDR3: CASSLAPDRDPYEQYF

V: TRBV7-9
J: TRBJ2-1
D: TRBD2
size: NA
DNA: TGTGCCAGCAGCTTAGCGGGACTAGCCGGCAAGCAGTTCTTC
CDR3: CASSLAGLAGKQFF

V: TRBV2
J: TRBJ1-4
D: TRBD1
size: NA
DNA: TGTGCCAGCAGTGTCAACAGGGGAGTAGGTGAAAAACTGTTTTTT
CDR3: CASSVNRGVGEKLFF

V: TRBV6-1
J: TRBJ2-1
D: NA
size: NA
DNA: TGTGCCAGCAGTGAAGGACAGCGACTCCGATTCTCCTACAATGAGCAGTTCTTC
CDR3: CASSEGQRLRFSYNEQFF

V: TRBV9
J: TRBJ2-2
D: NA
size: NA
DNA: TGTGCCAGCAGCGTAGCTCCGGTCGCCGGCACCGGGGAGCTGTTTTTT
CDR3: CASSVAPVAGTGELFF

V: TRBV30
J: TRBJ1-4
D: TRBD1
size: NA
DNA: TGTGCCTGGAGCCAAAAATCGGGGACAGGGATCGAAAAACTGTTTTTT
CDR3: CAWSQKSGTGIEKLFF

V: TRBV3-1/TRBV3-2
J: TRBJ1-5
D: NA
size: NA
DNA: TGTGCCAGCAGCCCCCGTGGAGGGACCAAACAGCCCCAGCATTTT
CDR3: CASSPRGGTKQPQHF

V: TRBV5-1
J: TRBJ2-1
D: TRBD2
size: few
DNA: TGCGCCAGCAGCTTGGCCCCGGGAGGGCCGTACAATGAGCAGTTCTTC
CDR3: CASSLAPGGPYNEQFF